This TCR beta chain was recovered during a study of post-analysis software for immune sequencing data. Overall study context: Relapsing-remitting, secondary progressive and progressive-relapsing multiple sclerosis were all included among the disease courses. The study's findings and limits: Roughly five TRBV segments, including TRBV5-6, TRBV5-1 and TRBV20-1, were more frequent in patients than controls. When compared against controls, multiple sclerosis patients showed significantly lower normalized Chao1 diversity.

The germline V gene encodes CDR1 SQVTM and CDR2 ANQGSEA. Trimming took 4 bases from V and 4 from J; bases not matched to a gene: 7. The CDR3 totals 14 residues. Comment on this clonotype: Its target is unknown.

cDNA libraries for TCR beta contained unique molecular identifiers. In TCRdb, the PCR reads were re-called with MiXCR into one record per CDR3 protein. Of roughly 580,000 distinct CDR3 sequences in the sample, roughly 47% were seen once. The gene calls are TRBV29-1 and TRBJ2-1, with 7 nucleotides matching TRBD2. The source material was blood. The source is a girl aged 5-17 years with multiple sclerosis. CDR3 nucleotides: TGCAGCGTTGTACGGCTAGCGGATTACAATGAGCAGTTCTTC. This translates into CSVVRLADYNEQFF.